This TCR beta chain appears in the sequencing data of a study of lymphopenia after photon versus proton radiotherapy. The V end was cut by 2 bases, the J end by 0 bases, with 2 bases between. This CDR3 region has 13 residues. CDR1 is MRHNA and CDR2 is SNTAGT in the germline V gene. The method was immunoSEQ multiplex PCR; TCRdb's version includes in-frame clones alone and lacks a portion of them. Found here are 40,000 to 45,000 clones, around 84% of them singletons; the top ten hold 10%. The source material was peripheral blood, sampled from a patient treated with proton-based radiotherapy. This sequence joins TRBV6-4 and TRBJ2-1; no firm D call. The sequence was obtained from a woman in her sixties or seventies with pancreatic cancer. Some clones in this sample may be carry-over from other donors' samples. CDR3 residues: CASSDSSYNEQFF. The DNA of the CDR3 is TGTGCCAGCAGTGACAGCTCCTACAATGAGCAGTTCTTC.